One and the same sample provided the 11 T cell receptor beta chains below, sequenced in a study of T cells in Graves' hyperthyroidism and ophthalmopathy. There were TCR beta CDR3 regions amplified from RNA transcripts. Researchers ran a first-round RT-PCR on the TCR CDR3 using the HTBI primer set. MiXCR, applied by TCRdb to the multiplex PCR reads, yields one record per CDR3 protein. The sample has 400,000 to 500,000 distinct CDR3 sequences, approximately 14% seen once; the top ten hold less than 15%. The source material was blood. These receptor sequences come from a man aged 18-30 years with Graves' ophthalmopathy.

This clonotype was seen repeatedly, ten times or more. The rearrangement joins TRBV18 to TRBJ1-3; the match to TRBD1 covers 9 bases. The V and J ends lost 4 bases and 3 bases, in that order; junction bases with no gene match: 4. CDR3 length: 15 residues. The V gene's germline CDR1 is KGHSH and CDR2 LQKENI. The CDR3 coding sequence is TGTGCCAGCTCACTACAGGGGGCGCTTGGAAACACCATATATTTT. This translates into CASSLQGALGNTIYF.

This chain joins TRBV10-3 and TRBJ2-7, with no clear D. Trimming took off 11 bases at V and 2 bases at J, with 13 bases between the two ends. Germline V CDR1 and CDR2: ENHRY, SYGVKD. The CDR3 is 12 amino acids. CDR3 in DNA: TGTGCCTCCTCTAGTCAGCCCTACGAGCAGTACTTC. This codes for CASSSQPYEQYF.

This clonotype was seen a handful of times. CDR3 in amino acids: CASSQDRSGRVTDTQYF. In DNA, the CDR3 is TGTGCCAGCAGCCAAGACCGGAGCGGGAGGGTCACAGATACGCAGTATTTT. V usage is TRBV4-2 and J usage is TRBJ2-3, with TRBD2 matching 10 bases. The CDR3 is made up of 17 amino acids. Germline CDR1 is LGHNA and CDR2 is YNFKEQ. The trim removed 0 bases at V and 2 bases at J, leaving 5 bases unmatched.

This clonotype was detected only a few times. The V gene is TRBV6-5, the J gene TRBJ1-1; D uncertain. The CDR3 covers 15 residues. Looked up from germline, CDR1 is MNHEY and CDR2 is SVGAGI. V was cut by 8 bases and J by 2 bases, with 18 bases left in between. The CDR3 DNA sequence: TGTGCCAGCTTTACTTATGGCGGAGGAAACACTGAAGCTTTCTTT. Translating gives CASFTYGGGNTEAFF.

This clonotype was counted at least ten times. The V and J genes are TRBV10-1 and TRBJ2-5; 7 bases agree with TRBD1. V gave up 6 bases and J gave up 2 bases; unmatched junction bases: 3. Germline lookup yields CDR1 WNHNN and CDR2 SYGVQD (reference sequence). CDR3 length equals 13 residues. The CDR3 coding sequence is TGCGCCAGCAGCGTACAGGGGCAAGAGACCCAGTACTTC. Its translation: CASSVQGQETQYF.

The chain couples TRBV27 to TRBJ2-3; TRBD2 might be the D (6 bases). Trimming removed 6 bases from V and 7 bases from J, with 17 bases in between. The germline CDR1 and CDR2 sequences are MNHEY and SMNVEV (reference sequence). CDR3 length equals 14 residues. CDR3 in amino acids: CASRWTTLSNTQYF. The CDR3 DNA follows: TGTGCCAGCAGATGGACTACCCTCTCGAATACGCAGTATTTT.

V gene TRBV10-2 combines with J gene TRBJ1-1, with a weak D call TRBD1 (5 bases). Trimming cost V 7 bases and J 2 bases, with 8 bases left between them. Germline CDR1 WSHSY, CDR2 SAAADI. The CDR3 is 12 amino acids. DNA of the CDR3: TGCGCCAGCAATCAGGGTAACACTGAAGCTTTCTTT. It translates to CASNQGNTEAFF.

This clonotype was seen a handful of times. The chain links TRBV27 to TRBJ2-7; D is uncertain. The ends were cut back, 4 bases at V and 4 bases at J, with 14 bases in the middle. The CDR3 has 14 residues. Germline lookup yields CDR1 MNHEY and CDR2 SMNVEV (reference sequence). CDR3 region: CASSSKGYGYEQYF. DNA for the CDR3: TGTGCCAGCAGTTCGAAAGGATATGGTTACGAGCAGTACTTC.

This clonotype occurred many times. This rearrangement joins TRBV14 to TRBJ2-1; TRBD2 matches at 11 bases. Germline V CDR1 and CDR2: SGHDN, FVKESK. Trimming took 4 bases from V and 5 from J; bases not matched to a gene: 4. The CDR3 runs to 15 residues. This chain's CDR3 is CASSPGTSGHNEQFF. In DNA form, the CDR3 reads TGTGCCAGCAGCCCCGGGACTAGCGGACACAATGAGCAGTTCTTC. Together with reference TRBV14 and TRBJ2-1, the CDR3 gives the full variable domain: EAGVTQFPSHSVIEKGQTVTLRCDPISGHDNLYWYRRVMGKEIKFLLHFVKESKQDESGMPNNRFLAERTGGTYSTLKVQPAELEDSGVYFCASSPGTSGHNEQFFGPGTRLTVL.

This clonotype was recorded at least ten times. DNA of the CDR3: TGCAGTGCTAGACCGACTAGCGGAGAGACCCAGTACTTC. Translated: CSARPTSGETQYF. V and J are TRBV20-1 and TRBJ2-5, with 9 bases identical to TRBD2. The junction had 2 bases not matched to a gene; V was cut back by 2 bases and J by 4 bases. Per the germline V gene, CDR1 is DFQATT and CDR2 is SNEGSKA (reference sequence). There are 13 residues in the CDR3.

The chain employs TRBV20-1 and TRBJ2-7; weak D call: TRBD1 (6 bases). V lost 1 base, J lost 2 bases, and 9 bases lay in between. Germline CDR1 and CDR2: DFQATT and SNEGSKA (reference sequence). This CDR3 is 13 amino acids long. The CDR3, as DNA: TGCAGTGCTAGAGTGGACAGAACCTACGAGCAGTACTTC. Residues: CSARVDRTYEQYF.